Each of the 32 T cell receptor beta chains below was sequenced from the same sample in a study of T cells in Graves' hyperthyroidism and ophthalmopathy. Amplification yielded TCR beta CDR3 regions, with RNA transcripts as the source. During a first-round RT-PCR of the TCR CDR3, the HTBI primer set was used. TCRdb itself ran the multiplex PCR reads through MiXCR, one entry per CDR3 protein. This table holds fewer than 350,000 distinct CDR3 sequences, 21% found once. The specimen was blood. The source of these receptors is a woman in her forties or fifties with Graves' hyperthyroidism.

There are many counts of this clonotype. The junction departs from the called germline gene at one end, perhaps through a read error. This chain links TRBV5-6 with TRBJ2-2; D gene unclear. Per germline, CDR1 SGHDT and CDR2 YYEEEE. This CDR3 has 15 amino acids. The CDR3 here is CASSLVLGSTGELFF. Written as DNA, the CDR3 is TGTGCCAGCAGTTTGGTTTTAGGGTCCACCGGGGAGCTGTTTTTT. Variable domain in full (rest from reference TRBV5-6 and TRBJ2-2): DAGVTQSPTHLIKTRGQQVTLRCSPKSGHDTVSWYQQALGQGPQFIFQYYEEEERQRGNFPDRFSGHQFPNYSSELNVNALLLGDSALYLCASSLVLGSTGELFFGEGSRLTVL.

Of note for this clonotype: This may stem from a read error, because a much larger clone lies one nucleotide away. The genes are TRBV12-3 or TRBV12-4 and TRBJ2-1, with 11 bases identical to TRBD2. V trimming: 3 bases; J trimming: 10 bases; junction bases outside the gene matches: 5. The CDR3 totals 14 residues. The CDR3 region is CASSFLAGGSEQFF. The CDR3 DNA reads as TGTGCCAGCAGTTTTCTAGCGGGGGGATCCGAGCAGTTCTTC.

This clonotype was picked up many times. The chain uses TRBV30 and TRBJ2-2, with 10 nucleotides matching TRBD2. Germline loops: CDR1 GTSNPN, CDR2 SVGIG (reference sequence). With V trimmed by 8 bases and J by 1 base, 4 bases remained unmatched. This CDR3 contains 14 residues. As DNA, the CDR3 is TGTGCCAGAACTAGCGGGAAGAACACCGGGGAGCTGTTTTTT. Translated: CARTSGKNTGELFF.

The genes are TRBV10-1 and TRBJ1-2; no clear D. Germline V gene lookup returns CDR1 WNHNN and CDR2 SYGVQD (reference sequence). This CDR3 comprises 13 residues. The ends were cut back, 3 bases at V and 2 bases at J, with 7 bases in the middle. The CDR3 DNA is TGCGCCAGCAGTGAACAGCGAAACTATGGCTACACCTTC. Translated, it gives CASSEQRNYGYTF.

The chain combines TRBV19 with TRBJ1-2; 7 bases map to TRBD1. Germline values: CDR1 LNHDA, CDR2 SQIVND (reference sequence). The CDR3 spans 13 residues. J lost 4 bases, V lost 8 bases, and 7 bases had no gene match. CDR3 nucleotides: TGTGCCAGTGGAAGACAGGGAGGCTATGGCTACACCTTC. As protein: CASGRQGGYGYTF.

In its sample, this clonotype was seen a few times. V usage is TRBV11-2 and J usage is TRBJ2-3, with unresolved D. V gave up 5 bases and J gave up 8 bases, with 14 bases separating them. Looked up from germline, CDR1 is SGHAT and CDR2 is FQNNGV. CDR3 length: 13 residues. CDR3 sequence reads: CASSPTRMSTQYF. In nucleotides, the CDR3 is TGTGCCAGCAGCCCGACAAGGATGAGTACGCAGTATTTT.

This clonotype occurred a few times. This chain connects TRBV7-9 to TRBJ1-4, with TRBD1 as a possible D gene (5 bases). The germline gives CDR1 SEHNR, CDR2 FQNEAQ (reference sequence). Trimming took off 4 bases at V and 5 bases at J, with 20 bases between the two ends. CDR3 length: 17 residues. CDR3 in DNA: TGTGCCAGCAGCTCTCCGGGACGCTCGCTGAGCAATGAAAAACTGTTTTTT. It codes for CASSSPGRSLSNEKLFF.

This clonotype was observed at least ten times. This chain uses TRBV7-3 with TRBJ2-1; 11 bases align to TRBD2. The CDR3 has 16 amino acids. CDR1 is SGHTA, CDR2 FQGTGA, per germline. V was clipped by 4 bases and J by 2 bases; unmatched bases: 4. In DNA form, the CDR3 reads TGTGCCAGCAGCTCCCTAGCGGGAGGCCCCTACAATGAGCAGTTCTTC. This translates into CASSSLAGGPYNEQFF.

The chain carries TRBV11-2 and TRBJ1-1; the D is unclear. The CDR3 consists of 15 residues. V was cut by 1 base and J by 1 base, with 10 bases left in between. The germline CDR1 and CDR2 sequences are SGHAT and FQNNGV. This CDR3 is CASSLGGATNTEAFF. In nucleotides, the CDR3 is TGTGCCAGCAGCTTAGGGGGAGCGACGAACACTGAAGCTTTCTTT.

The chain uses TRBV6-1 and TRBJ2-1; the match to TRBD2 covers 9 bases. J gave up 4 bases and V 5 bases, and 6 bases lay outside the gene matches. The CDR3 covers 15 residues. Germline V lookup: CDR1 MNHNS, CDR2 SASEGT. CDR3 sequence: CASSYGLAGYNEQFF. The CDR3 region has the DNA TGTGCCAGCAGTTATGGGCTAGCGGGGTACAATGAGCAGTTCTTC.

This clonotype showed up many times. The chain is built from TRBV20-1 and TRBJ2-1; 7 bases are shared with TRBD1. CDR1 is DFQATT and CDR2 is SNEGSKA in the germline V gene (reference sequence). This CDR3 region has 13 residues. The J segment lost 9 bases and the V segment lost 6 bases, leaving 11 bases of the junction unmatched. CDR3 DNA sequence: TGCAGTGCCCCGGGACAGCGATTTGGTGAGCAGTTCTTC. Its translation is CSAPGQRFGEQFF.

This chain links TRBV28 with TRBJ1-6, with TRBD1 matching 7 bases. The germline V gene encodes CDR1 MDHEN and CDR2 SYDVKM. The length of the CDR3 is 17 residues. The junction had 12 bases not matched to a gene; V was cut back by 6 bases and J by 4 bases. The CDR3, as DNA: TGTGCCAGCAGCCTCCTCAGGGGGACTACTTATAATTCACCCCTCCACTTT. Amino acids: CASSLLRGTTYNSPLHF.

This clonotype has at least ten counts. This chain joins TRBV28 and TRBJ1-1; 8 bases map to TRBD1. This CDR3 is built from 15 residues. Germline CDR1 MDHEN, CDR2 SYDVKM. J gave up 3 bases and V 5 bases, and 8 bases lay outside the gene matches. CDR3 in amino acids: CASSKTGVWDTEAFF. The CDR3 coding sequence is TGTGCCAGCAGTAAGACAGGGGTGTGGGACACTGAAGCTTTCTTT.

The CDR3 reads CASSAPGTAGDTQYF. The CDR3 DNA reads as TGTGCCAGCAGCGCACCCGGGACAGCTGGGGATACGCAGTATTTT. The chain joins TRBV9 to TRBJ2-3; 7 nucleotides agree with TRBD1. Germline V gene lookup returns CDR1 SGDLS and CDR2 YYNGEE. V gave up 3 bases and J gave up 6 bases; unmatched junction bases: 10. There are 15 residues in the CDR3.

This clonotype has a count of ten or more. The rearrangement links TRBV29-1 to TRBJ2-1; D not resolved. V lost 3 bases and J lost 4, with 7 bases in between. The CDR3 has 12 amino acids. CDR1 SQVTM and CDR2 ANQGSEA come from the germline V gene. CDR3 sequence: CSVEYQYNEQFF. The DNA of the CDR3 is TGCAGCGTTGAGTATCAATACAATGAGCAGTTCTTC.

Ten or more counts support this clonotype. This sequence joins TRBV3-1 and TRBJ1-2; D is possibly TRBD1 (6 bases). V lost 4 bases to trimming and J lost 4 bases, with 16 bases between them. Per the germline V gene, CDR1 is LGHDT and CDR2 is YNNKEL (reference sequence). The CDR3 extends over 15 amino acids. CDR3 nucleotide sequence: TGTGCCAGCAGCCGAACGGACAGAAGATCCTATGGCTACACCTTC. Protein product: CASSRTDRRSYGYTF.

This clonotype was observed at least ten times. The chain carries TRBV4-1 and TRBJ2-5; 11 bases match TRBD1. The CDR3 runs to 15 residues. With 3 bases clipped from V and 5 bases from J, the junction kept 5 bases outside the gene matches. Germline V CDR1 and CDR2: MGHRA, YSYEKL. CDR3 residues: CASSQGTGGRETQYF. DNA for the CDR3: TGCGCCAGCAGCCAGGGGACAGGGGGACGGGAGACCCAGTACTTC.

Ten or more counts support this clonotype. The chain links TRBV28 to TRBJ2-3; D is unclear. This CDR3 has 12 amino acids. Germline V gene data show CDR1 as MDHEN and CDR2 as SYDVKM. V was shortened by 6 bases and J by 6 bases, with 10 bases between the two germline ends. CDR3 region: CASRPQEDTQYF. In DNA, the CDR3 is TGTGCCAGCAGGCCCCAGGAGGATACGCAGTATTTT.

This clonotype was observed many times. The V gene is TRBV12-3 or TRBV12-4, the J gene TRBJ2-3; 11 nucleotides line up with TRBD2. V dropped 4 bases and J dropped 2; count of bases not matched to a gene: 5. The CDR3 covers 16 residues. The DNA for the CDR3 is TGTGCCAGCAGTTATAGCGGGAGGGCCGTCACAGATACGCAGTATTTT. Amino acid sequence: CASSYSGRAVTDTQYF.

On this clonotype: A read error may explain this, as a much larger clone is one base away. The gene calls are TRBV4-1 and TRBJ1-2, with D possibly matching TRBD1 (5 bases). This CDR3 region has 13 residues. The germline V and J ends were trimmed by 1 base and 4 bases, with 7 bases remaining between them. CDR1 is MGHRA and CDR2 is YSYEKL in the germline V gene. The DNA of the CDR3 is TGCGCCAGCAGCCAAGTGACAGTCTATGGCTACACCTTC. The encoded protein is CASSQVTVYGYTF.

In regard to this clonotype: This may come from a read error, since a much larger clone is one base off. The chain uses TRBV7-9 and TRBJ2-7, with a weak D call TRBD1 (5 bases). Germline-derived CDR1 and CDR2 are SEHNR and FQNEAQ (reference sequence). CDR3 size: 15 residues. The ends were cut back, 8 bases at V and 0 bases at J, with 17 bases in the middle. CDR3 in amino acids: CASSPLDKGSYEQYF. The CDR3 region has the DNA TGTGCCAGCTCACCACTGGACAAGGGCTCCTACGAGCAGTACTTC.

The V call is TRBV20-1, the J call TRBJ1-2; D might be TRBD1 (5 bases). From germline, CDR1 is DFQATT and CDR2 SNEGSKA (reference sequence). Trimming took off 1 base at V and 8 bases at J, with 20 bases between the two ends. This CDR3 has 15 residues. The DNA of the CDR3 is TGCAGTGCTAGAGCAAAGACAGCCGCAAGTACGGGCTACACCTTC. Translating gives CSARAKTAASTGYTF.

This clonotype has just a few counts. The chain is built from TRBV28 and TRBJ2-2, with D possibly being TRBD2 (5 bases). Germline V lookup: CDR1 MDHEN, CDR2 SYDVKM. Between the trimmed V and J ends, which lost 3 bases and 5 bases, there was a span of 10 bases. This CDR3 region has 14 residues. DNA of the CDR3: TGTGCCAGCAGTTTCCTAGCCCCGACCGGGGAGCTGTTTTTT. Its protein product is CASSFLAPTGELFF.

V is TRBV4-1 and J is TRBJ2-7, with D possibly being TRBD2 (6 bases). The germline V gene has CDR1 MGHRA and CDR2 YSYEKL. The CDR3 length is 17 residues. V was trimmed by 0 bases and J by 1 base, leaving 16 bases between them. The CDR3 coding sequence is TGCGCCAGCAGCCAAGAACGCCTGCGGGACCAATCCTACGAGCAGTACTTC. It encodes CASSQERLRDQSYEQYF.

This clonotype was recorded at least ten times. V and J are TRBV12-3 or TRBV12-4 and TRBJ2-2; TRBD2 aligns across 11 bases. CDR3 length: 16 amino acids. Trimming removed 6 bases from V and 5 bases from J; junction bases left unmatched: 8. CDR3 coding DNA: TGTGCCAGCAGGCGAATAGCGGGGGGGCAAACCGGGGAGCTGTTTTTT. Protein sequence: CASRRIAGGQTGELFF.

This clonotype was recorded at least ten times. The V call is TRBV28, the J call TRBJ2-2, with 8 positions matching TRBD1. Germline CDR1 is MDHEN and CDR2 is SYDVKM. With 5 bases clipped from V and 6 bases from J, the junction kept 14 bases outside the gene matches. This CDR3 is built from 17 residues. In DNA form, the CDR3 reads TGTGCCAGCAGTGAAAGACAGGGGTTTGTAGTTTCCGGGGAGCTGTTTTTT. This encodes CASSERQGFVVSGELFF. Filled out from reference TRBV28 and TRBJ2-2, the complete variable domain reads DVKVTQSSRYLVKRTGEKVFLECVQDMDHENMFWYRQDPGLGLRLIYFSYDVKMKEKGDIPEGYSVSREKKERFSLILESASTNQTSMYLCASSERQGFVVSGELFFGEGSRLTVL.

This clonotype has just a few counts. Here the CDR3 reads CASSLTDRGDGYTF. CDR3 DNA sequence: TGTGCCAGCAGCCTAACGGACAGGGGTGATGGCTACACCTTC. The chain recombines TRBV7-9 with TRBJ1-2, with 9 nucleotides matching TRBD1. CDR1 SEHNR and CDR2 FQNEAQ come from the germline V gene (reference sequence). The V and J ends lost 5 bases and 6 bases, in that order; junction bases with no gene match: 7. This CDR3 spans 14 amino acids.

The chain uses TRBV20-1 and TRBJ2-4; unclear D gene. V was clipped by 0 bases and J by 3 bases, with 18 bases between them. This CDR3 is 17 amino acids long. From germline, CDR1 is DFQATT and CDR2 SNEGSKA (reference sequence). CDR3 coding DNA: TGCAGTGCTAGAGATTTCCTCCCTAGATTTGTCAAAAACATTCAGTACTTC. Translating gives CSARDFLPRFVKNIQYF.

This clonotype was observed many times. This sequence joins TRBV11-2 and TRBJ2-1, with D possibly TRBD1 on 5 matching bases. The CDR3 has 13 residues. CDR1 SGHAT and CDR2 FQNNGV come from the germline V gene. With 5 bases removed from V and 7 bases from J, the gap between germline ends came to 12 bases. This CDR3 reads CASSPTRVNEQFF. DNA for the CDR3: TGTGCCAGCAGCCCGACCAGGGTTAATGAGCAGTTCTTC.

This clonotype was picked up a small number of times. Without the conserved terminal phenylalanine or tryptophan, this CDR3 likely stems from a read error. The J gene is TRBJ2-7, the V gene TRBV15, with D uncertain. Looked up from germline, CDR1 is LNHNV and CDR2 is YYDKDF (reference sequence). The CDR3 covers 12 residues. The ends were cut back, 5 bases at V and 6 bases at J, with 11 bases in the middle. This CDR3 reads CATSSPPGEQYL. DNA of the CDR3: TGTGCCACCAGCTCCCCCCCAGGCGAGCAGTACCTC.

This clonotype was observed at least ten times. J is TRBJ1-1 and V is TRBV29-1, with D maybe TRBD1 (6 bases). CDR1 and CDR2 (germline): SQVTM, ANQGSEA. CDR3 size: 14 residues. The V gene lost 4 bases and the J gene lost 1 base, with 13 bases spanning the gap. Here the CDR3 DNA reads TGCAGCGTTGGGGCCAGGGGAGGGAACACTGAAGCTTTCTTT. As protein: CSVGARGGNTEAFF.

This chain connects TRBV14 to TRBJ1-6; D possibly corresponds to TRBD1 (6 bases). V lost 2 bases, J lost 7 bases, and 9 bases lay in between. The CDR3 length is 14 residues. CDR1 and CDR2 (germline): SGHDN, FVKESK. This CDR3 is CASSQLTGNSPLHF. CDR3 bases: TGTGCCAGCAGCCAACTCACAGGGAATTCACCCCTCCACTTT. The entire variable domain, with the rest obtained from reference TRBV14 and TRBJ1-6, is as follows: EAGVTQFPSHSVIEKGQTVTLRCDPISGHDNLYWYRRVMGKEIKFLLHFVKESKQDESGMPNNRFLAERTGGTYSTLKVQPAELEDSGVYFCASSQLTGNSPLHFGNGTRLTVT.